Listed below are T cell receptor beta chains from one sample, sequenced in a study of T cells after yellow fever vaccination. MiXCR was run by TCRdb on the 5' RACE reads, yielding one entry per CDR3 protein. Of 300,000 or so distinct CDR3 sequences listed, 8.1% are singletons. Specimen: PBMCs, collected about 41 days after the first yellow fever vaccination. Source of these receptors: a man aged 18-30 years who received the YFV17D yellow fever vaccine. CDR3s leave out the opening cysteine and the closing phenylalanine or tryptophan. The order of the fields is V gene, J gene, CDR3 protein.

TRBV5-1	TRBJ2-5	ASSLSQTGTGQETQY
TRBV5-1	TRBJ2-3	ASSPSGSTDTLY
TRBV28	TRBJ1-4	ASSIYLNEKLF
TRBV5-4	TRBJ2-2	ASSLGGGIPGELF
TRBV4-2	TRBJ1-6	ASSQEQQSSYNSPLH
TRBV21-1	TRBJ2-3	ASSKRERFQADTQY
TRBV5-1	TRBJ2-5	ASSSLGDSQETQY
TRBV19	TRBJ2-7	ASSPGDRVEQY
TRBV29-1	TRBJ1-1	SVDGGVTEAF
TRBV9	TRBJ1-1	ASRRGTENTEAF
TRBV27	TRBJ1-5	ASSLFYQNQPQH
TRBV2	TRBJ2-5	ASRETYLAEETQY
TRBV6-4	TRBJ1-2	ASSDPSRLGGYT
TRBV7-2	TRBJ2-3	ASSLSVKDTQY
TRBV12-3/TRBV12-4	TRBJ2-1	ASSLSAEQF
TRBV6-1	TRBJ2-4	ASSPRVANIQY